The rows below give T cell receptor beta chains drawn from one sample of a study of blood T cell repertoires in COVID-19. TCRdb keeps only in-frame clones here, not all; method: immunoSEQ multiplex PCR. The data contain approximately 270,000 clones, roughly nine tenths of them singletons. Sequenced material: PBMCs or T cells enriched from blood (not recorded which). The origin of the receptors is a human donor in a cohort exposed to, infected with or recovered from COVID-19 (not recorded which). The donor label of this sample is uncertain. The CDR3 runs from the conserved cysteine through the conserved F or W.

j_call | v_call | cdr3_aa
TRBJ2-3 | TRBV9 | CASSFTTGLAGTDTQYF
TRBJ2-3 | TRBV19 | CASSIRERGYTDTQYF
TRBJ2-1 | TRBV2 | CASRRTGWNNEQFF
TRBJ1-5 | TRBV28 | CASSPYPPTASYSNQPQHF
TRBJ2-7 | TRBV10-3 | CAINSDRSYEQYF
TRBJ1-1 | TRBV19 | CASSIGGAEAFF
TRBJ1-4 | TRBV5-1 | CASSVQGANEKLFF
TRBJ2-5 | TRBV7-2 | CASSLGLAGIGTQYF
TRBJ1-1 | TRBV21-1 | CASSPGAQAIWTEAFF
TRBJ1-5 | TRBV28 | CASSLGMTGVGSNQPQHF
TRBJ2-1 | TRBV18 | CASSSYRESSYNEQFF
TRBJ2-7 | TRBV2 | CASSRTSGPYYEQYF
TRBJ2-7 | TRBV12-3/TRBV12-4 | CASSLAGGYEQYF
TRBJ1-4 | TRBV6-5 | CASSSFVGSNEKLFF
TRBJ1-6 | TRBV19 | CASSKNHRGSSPLHF
TRBJ1-2 | TRBV3-1/TRBV3-2 | CASSQDQGGAYGYTF
TRBJ2-7 | TRBV6-2/TRBV6-3 | CASSRGQGYEQYF
TRBJ2-5 | TRBV27 | CASSLGPRGETQYF
TRBJ1-5 | TRBV12-3/TRBV12-4 | CASSAWRGQPQHF
TRBJ2-7 | TRBV6-5 | CASRDVGQEQYF
TRBJ1-2 | TRBV2 | CASSEEGYGYTF
TRBJ2-3 | TRBV27 | CASSLGDTTDTQYF
TRBJ2-5 | TRBV3-1/TRBV3-2 | CASERGRETQYF